Detailed here is one T cell receptor beta chain. Its antigen is undetermined. These data belong to a study of cytomegalovirus exposure and HLA in healthy donors. At the level of the study: A prior analysis found 117 million unique TCR beta sequences from 150 million to 200 million T cells.

Germline CDR1 GTSNPN, CDR2 SVGIG (reference sequence). V lost 0 bases, J lost 0 bases, and 9 bases lay in between. The CDR3 covers 14 residues. The study, taken as a whole, reports: Presence/absence analyses assumed roughly uniform sequencing depth across donors, which may not hold.

The PCR used 60 Vbeta and 13 Jbeta primers. Assay: immunoSEQ multiplex PCR; the TCRdb copy retains only in-frame clones and omits some. The sample has roughly 140,000 clones, around three quarters seen once. When sampled, the donors appeared nominally healthy, though they likely had unrecorded immune exposures. The receptor was derived from a woman aged 40 to 50 in good health and CMV-seronegative. This chain links TRBV30 with TRBJ2-7; D perhaps matches TRBD2 (6 bases). Material: PBMCs. DNA of the CDR3: TGTGCCTGGAGTGTGGGACTGAGCTCCTACGAGCAGTACTTC. The encoded protein is CAWSVGLSSYEQYF.